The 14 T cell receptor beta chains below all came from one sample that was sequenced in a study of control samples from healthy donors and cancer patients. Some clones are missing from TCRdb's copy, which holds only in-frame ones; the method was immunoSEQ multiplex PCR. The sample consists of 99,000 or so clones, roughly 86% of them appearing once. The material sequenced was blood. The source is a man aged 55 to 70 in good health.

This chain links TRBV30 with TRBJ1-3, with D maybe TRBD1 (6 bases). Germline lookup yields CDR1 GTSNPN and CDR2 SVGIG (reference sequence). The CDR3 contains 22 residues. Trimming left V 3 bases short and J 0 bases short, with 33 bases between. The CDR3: CAWRIAGMGAPVLGRSGNTIYF. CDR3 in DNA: TGTGCCTGGAGGATAGCAGGGATGGGGGCGCCCGTTTTAGGTCGCTCTGGAAACACCATATATTTT.

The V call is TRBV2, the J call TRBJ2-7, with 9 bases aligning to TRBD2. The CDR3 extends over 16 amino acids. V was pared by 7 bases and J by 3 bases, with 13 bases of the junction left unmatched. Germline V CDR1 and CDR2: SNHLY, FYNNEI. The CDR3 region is CASIGWHGTSSYEQYF. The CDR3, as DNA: TGTGCCAGCATTGGATGGCACGGGACTAGCAGCTACGAGCAGTACTTC. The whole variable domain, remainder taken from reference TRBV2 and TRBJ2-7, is EPEVTQTPSHQVTQMGQEVILRCVPISNHLYFYWYRQILGQKVEFLVSFYNNEISEKSEIFDDQFSVERPDGSNFTLKIRSTKLEDSAMYFCASIGWHGTSSYEQYFGPGTRLTVT.

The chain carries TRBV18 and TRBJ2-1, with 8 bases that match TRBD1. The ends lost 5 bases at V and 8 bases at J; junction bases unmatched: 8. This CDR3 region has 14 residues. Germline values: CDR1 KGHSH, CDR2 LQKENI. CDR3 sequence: CASSSGQGWDEQFF. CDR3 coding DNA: TGTGCCAGCTCAAGTGGACAGGGTTGGGATGAGCAGTTCTTC.

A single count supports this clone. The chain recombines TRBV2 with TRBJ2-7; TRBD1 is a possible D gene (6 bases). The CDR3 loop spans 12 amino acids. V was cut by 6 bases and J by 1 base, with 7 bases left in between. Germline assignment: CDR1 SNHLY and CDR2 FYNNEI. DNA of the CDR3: TGTGCCAGCAGACAGGGTTCCTACGAGCAGTACTTC. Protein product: CASRQGSYEQYF.

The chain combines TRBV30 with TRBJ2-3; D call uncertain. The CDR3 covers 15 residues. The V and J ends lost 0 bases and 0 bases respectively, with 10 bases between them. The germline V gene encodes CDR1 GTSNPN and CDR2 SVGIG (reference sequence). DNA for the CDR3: TGTGCCTGGAGTGTGGCCGTAAAGAGCACAGATACGCAGTATTTT. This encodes CAWSVAVKSTDTQYF.

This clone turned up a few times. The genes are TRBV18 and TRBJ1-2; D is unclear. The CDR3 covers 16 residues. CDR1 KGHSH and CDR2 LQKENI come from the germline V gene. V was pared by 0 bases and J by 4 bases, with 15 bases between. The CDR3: CASSPPSSPAPYGYTF. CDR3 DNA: TGTGCCAGCTCACCACCCAGCTCACCGGCTCCCTATGGCTACACCTTC.

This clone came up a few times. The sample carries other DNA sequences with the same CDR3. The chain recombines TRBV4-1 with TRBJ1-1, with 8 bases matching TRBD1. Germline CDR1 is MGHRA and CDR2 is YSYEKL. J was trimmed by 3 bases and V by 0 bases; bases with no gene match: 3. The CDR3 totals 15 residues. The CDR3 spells CASSQEVTGDTEAFF. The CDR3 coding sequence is TGCGCCAGCAGCCAAGAGGTGACAGGGGACACTGAAGCTTTCTTT.

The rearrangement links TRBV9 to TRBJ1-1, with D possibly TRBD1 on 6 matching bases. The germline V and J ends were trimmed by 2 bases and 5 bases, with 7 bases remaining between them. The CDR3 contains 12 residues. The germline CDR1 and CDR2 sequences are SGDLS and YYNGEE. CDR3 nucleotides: TGTGCCAGCAGCGTTGGACAGACTGAAGCTTTCTTT. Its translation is CASSVGQTEAFF.

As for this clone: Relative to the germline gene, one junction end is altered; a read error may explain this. The CDR3 coding sequence is TGTGCCAGCAGCTTAGTCGTGGCGGGGGACTTC. This sequence encodes CASSLVVAGDF. The chain employs TRBV7-9 and TRBJ1-2, with a tentative D call TRBD1 (5 bases). CDR3 length equals 11 residues. Looked up from germline, CDR1 is SEHNR and CDR2 is FQNEAQ (reference sequence).

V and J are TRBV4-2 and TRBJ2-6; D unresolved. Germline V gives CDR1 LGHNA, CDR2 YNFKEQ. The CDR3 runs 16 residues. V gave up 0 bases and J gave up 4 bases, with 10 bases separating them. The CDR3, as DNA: TGTGCCAGCAGCCAAGATCGTATGAGGGGGGCCAACGTCCTGACTTTC. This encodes CASSQDRMRGANVLTF.

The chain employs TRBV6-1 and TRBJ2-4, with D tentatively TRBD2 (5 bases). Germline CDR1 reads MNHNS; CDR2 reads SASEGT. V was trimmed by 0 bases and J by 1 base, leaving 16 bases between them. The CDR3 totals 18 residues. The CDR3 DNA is TGTGCCAGCAGTGAAGCGCTTCGGGAAGGGTTGGCCAAAAACATTCAGTACTTC. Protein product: CASSEALREGLAKNIQYF.

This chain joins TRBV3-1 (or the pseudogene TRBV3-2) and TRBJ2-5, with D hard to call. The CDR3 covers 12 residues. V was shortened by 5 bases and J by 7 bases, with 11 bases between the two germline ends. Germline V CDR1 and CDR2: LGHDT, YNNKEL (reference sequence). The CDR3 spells CASSYPEGTQYF. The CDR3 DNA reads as TGTGCCAGCAGCTACCCAGAAGGGACCCAGTACTTC.

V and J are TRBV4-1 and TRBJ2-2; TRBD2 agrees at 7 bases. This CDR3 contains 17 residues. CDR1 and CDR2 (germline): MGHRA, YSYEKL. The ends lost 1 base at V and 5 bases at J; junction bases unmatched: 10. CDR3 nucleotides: TGCGCCAGCAGCCAAGTTCTGGCGGGAGTGAGAACCGGGGAGCTGTTTTTT. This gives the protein CASSQVLAGVRTGELFF.

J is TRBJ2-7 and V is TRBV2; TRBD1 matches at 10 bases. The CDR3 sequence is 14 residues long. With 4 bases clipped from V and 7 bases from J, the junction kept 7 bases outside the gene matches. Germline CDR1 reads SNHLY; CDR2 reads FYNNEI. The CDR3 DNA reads TGTGCCAGCAGTGCGACAGGGGGCTTGGTAGAGCAGTACTTC. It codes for CASSATGGLVEQYF.